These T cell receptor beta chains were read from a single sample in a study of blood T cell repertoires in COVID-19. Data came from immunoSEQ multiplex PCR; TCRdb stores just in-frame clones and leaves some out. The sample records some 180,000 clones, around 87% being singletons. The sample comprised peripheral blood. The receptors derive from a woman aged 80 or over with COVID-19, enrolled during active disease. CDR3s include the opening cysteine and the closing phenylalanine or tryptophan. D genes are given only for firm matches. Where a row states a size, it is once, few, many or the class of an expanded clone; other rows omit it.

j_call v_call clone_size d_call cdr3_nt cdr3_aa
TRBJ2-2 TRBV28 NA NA TGTGCCAGCACGAGGAACACCGGGGAGCTGTTTTTT CASTRNTGELFF
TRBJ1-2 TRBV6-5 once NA TGTGCCAGCAGACTAGACGGAAACTATGGCTACACCTTC CASRLDGNYGYTF
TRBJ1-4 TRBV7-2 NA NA TGTGCCAGCAGCTTAAACTACAGGGTTGCTAATGAAAAACTGTTTTTT CASSLNYRVANEKLFF
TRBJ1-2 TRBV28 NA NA NA CASSSSGTGDRLRGAGYTF
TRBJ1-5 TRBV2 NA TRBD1 TGTGCCAGCAGGGCAGGGGGTTTCGGCAATCAGCCCCAGCATTTT CASRAGGFGNQPQHF
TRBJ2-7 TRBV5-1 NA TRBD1 TGCGCCAGCAGCACCCGGGACAGGGGGGGCGAGCAGTACTTC CASSTRDRGGEQYF
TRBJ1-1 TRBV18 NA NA TGTGCCAGCTCCCCGCTAACAGGGTTGGCTGAAGCTTTCTTT CASSPLTGLAEAFF
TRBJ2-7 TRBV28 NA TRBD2 TGTGCCAGCAGGGGTCAGAAGGGAGGGAAGGACGAGCAGTACTTC CASRGQKGGKDEQYF
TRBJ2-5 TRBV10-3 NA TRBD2 TGTGCCGCCTCGGGGACTAGCGGAGGGGTGGAGACCCAGTACTTC CAASGTSGGVETQYF
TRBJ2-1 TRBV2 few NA TGTGCCAGCGTGTTTGCCGGCAATGAGCAGTTCTTC CASVFAGNEQFF
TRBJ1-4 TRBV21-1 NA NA TGTGCCAGCAGCATTCCTACGGGACAGGGGAAGGAAAAACTGTTTTTT CASSIPTGQGKEKLFF
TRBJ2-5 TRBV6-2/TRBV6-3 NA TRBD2 TGTGCCAGCAGCCCGGGACTAGTGAAAGAGACCCAGTACTTC CASSPGLVKETQYF
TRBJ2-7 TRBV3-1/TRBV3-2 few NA TGTGCCAGCAGCCAAACTGACTTAGGCGAGCAGTACTTC CASSQTDLGEQYF
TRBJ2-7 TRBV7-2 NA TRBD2 TGTGCCAGCAGCTTAGCTCCACTAGCGGGAACAGCCGCCTACGAGCAGTACTTC CASSLAPLAGTAAYEQYF
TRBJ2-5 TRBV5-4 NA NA TGTGCCAGCAGCTTGCAGTTGCAAACCCAGTACTTC CASSLQLQTQYF
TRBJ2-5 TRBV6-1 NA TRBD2 TGTGCCAGCAGTGAATCCGGGACTAGTATCGGAGAGACCCAGTACTTC CASSESGTSIGETQYF